Below, 21 T cell receptor beta chains from the same sample are listed, as sequenced in a study of cytomegalovirus exposure and HLA in healthy donors (dated by TCRdb to the late 2010s). Library method: the immunoSEQ multiplex PCR assay. For the multiplex PCR, a mixture combining 60 forward primers for TCR Vbeta segments and 13 reverse primers for TCR Jbeta segments was used. The immuneACCESS repertoire file appears here via TCRdb, limited to in-frame rearrangements. These files lack a portion of the clones; in checked studies, under half of the deficit traces to unresolved V genes, and the cause of the others is not known. This sample's table lists 95,000 to 150,000 clones. Roughly 2.7% of the sample is held by the ten biggest clonotypes. Material for sequencing was PBMCs. All receptors derive from a man aged 25 to 45 in good health and CMV-seronegative.

This chain connects TRBV12-5 to TRBJ2-7; D is unclear. Germline-derived CDR1 and CDR2 are LGHNT and FRNRAP. V lost 2 bases, J lost 3 bases, and 14 bases lay in between. This CDR3 has 15 residues. In nucleotides, the CDR3 is TGTGCTAGTGGTTTGTTTTTGTTGAGCCTCTACGAGCAGTACTTC. Its translation: CASGLFLLSLYEQYF.

The chain has TRBV5-1 and TRBJ1-1, with 8 bases lining up with TRBD1. J lost 1 base, V lost 0 bases, and 5 bases had no gene match. CDR3 length equals 16 residues. Germline CDR1 SGHRS, CDR2 YFSETQ. The CDR3 reads CASSLDGQGSNTEAFF. The CDR3, as DNA: TGCGCCAGCAGCTTGGACGGACAGGGATCGAACACTGAAGCTTTCTTT. The full variable domain, rest sourced from reference TRBV5-1 and TRBJ1-1, is KAGVTQTPRYLIKTRGQQVTLSCSPISGHRSVSWYQQTPGQGLQFLFEYFSETQRNKGNFPGRFSGRQFSNSRSEMNVSTLELGDSALYLCASSLDGQGSNTEAFFGQGTRLTVV.

The chain joins TRBV5-6 to TRBJ1-1; D unresolved. This CDR3 contains 16 residues. Germline-derived CDR1 and CDR2 are SGHDT and YYEEEE. Trimming took 4 bases from V and 3 from J, leaving 19 bases between them. The CDR3 DNA follows: TGTGCCAGCAGCCTACTCGCGCGGGTTAGGGACACTGAAGCTTTCTTT. Amino acid sequence: CASSLLARVRDTEAFF.

The chain recombines TRBV7-9 with TRBJ1-3; D is unresolved. This CDR3 has 17 amino acids. Germline assignment: CDR1 SEHNR and CDR2 FQNEAQ (reference sequence). V dropped 5 bases and J dropped 0 bases, with 17 bases sitting between them. The CDR3 reads CASSLGGFLPSGNTIYF. The CDR3 DNA follows: TGTGCCAGCAGCCTGGGAGGGTTTTTACCCTCTGGAAACACCATATATTTT. The full variable domain, in which reference TRBV7-9 and TRBJ1-3 provide the parts outside the CDR3, is DTGVSQNPRHKITKRGQNVTFRCDPISEHNRLYWYRQTLGQGPEFLTYFQNEAQLEKSRLLSDRFSAERPKGSFSTLEIQRTEQGDSAMYLCASSLGGFLPSGNTIYFGEGSWLTVV.

This chain joins TRBV28 and TRBJ2-6, with 9 bases fitting TRBD1. Germline V CDR1 and CDR2: MDHEN, SYDVKM. The CDR3 loop spans 14 amino acids. The trim removed 10 bases at V and 4 bases at J, leaving 5 bases unmatched. In DNA form, the CDR3 reads TGTGCCACCACGGGACAGGGCGGGGCCAACGTCCTGACTTTC. It yields the protein CATTGQGGANVLTF. The full variable domain, rest sourced from reference TRBV28 and TRBJ2-6, is DVKVTQSSRYLVKRTGEKVFLECVQDMDHENMFWYRQDPGLGLRLIYFSYDVKMKEKGDIPEGYSVSREKKERFSLILESASTNQTSMYLCATTGQGGANVLTFGAGSRLTVL.

This chain joins TRBV7-2 and TRBJ2-7, with a tentative D call TRBD1 (6 bases). The CDR3 has 14 residues. The germline V gene encodes CDR1 SGHTA and CDR2 FQGNSA. V lost 4 bases and J lost 1, with 11 bases in between. This chain's CDR3 is CASSSFQGSYEQYF. In nucleotides, the CDR3 is TGTGCCAGCAGCTCATTTCAGGGGTCCTACGAGCAGTACTTC. The complete variable domain, with remaining parts taken from reference TRBV7-2 and TRBJ2-7, reads GAGVSQSPSNKVTEKGKDVELRCDPISGHTALYWYRQSLGQGLEFLIYFQGNSAPDKSGLPSDRFSAERTGGSVSTLTIQRTQQEDSAVYLCASSSFQGSYEQYFGPGTRLTVT.

The V gene is TRBV6-1, the J gene TRBJ2-5, with a possible D match to TRBD1 (6 bases). The better agreement between TRBJ2-7 and the DNA end casts doubt on the J call. Germline-derived CDR1 and CDR2 are MNHNS and SASEGT. This CDR3 comprises 14 residues. The CDR3 reads CASTTGPERYEQYF. CDR3 sequence (DNA): TGTGCCAGCACCACAGGGCCCGAGAGGTACGAGCAGTACTTC.

The chain links TRBV10-3 to TRBJ2-5; D is perhaps TRBD2 (5 bases). The CDR3 runs to 14 residues. CDR1 ENHRY and CDR2 SYGVKD come from the germline V gene. Between the trimmed V and J ends, which lost 0 bases and 5 bases, there was a span of 10 bases. CDR3 sequence: CAISESLASETQYF. The CDR3 DNA reads TGTGCCATCAGTGAGTCGCTAGCTAGTGAGACCCAGTACTTC.

V is TRBV28 and J is TRBJ2-2; tentatively, D is TRBD2 (7 bases). Germline CDR1 MDHEN, CDR2 SYDVKM. V dropped 5 bases and J dropped 6 bases, with 16 bases sitting between them. The length of the CDR3 is 15 residues. The CDR3 DNA sequence: TGTGCCAGCAGTCCAGAGGGGGAGGGCCCCGGGGAGCTGTTTTTT. This codes for CASSPEGEGPGELFF.

The chain uses TRBV29-1 and TRBJ1-2, with 8 nucleotides matching TRBD1. Germline loops: CDR1 SQVTM, CDR2 ANQGSEA. The V and J ends lost 7 bases and 8 bases, in that order; junction bases with no gene match: 9. This CDR3 contains 12 residues. The DNA for the CDR3 is TGCAGCGCCCTCCAGGGGGCGCGGGGCTACACCTTC. Translated, it gives CSALQGARGYTF.

V is TRBV2 and J is TRBJ2-7; TRBD2 matches at 11 bases. The CDR3 contains 14 residues. The germline V gene encodes CDR1 SNHLY and CDR2 FYNNEI. Germline trimming cut 8 bases from V and 9 bases from J; bases unmatched to any gene: 12. DNA of the CDR3: TGTGCCAGCCTATGGGCTAGCGGGAGGAACGCGCAGTACTTC. Residues: CASLWASGRNAQYF.

The chain has TRBV2 and TRBJ2-7; tentatively, D is TRBD2 (6 bases). Between the trimmed V and J ends, which lost 7 bases and 2 bases, there was a span of 15 bases. The CDR3 runs 14 residues. Germline V lookup: CDR1 SNHLY, CDR2 FYNNEI. CDR3 in amino acids: CASKTATRTYEQYF. As DNA, the CDR3 is TGTGCCAGCAAGACTGCGACTAGAACCTACGAGCAGTACTTC.

The V call is TRBV15, the J call TRBJ2-7; TRBD1 is a possible D gene (5 bases). The CDR3 contains 18 residues. Germline-derived CDR1 and CDR2 are LNHNV and YYDKDF (reference sequence). V lost 0 bases and J lost 7, with 25 bases in between. The CDR3 here is CATSRETLLGPRAGEQYF. The CDR3 nucleotides are TGTGCCACCAGCAGAGAAACCCTATTGGGGCCCAGGGCAGGGGAGCAGTACTTC.

The chain employs TRBV7-3 and TRBJ2-3; 14 bases are shared with TRBD2. Trimming at V came to 5 bases and at J to 6 bases, leaving 7 bases not matched to a gene. CDR3 size: 16 residues. Germline assignment: CDR1 SGHTA and CDR2 FQGTGA. DNA for the CDR3: TGTGCCAGCAGCACGGGACTAGCGGGAGTACTGGATACGCAGTATTTT. Its protein product is CASSTGLAGVLDTQYF. Using reference TRBV7-3 and TRBJ2-3 for the parts outside the CDR3, the full variable domain is GAGVSQTPSNKVTEKGKYVELRCDPISGHTALYWYRQSLGQGPEFLIYFQGTGAADDSGLPNDRFFAVRPEGSVSTLKIQRTERGDSAVYLCASSTGLAGVLDTQYFGPGTRLTVL.

The V gene is TRBV4-2, the J gene TRBJ2-7, with 10 bases matching TRBD2. J gave up 2 bases and V 0 bases, and 4 bases lay outside the gene matches. This CDR3 has 16 residues. The germline V gene has CDR1 LGHNA and CDR2 YNFKEQ. CDR3 sequence reads: CASSQEGTSAAYEQYF. The CDR3 DNA is TGTGCCAGCAGCCAAGAAGGGACTAGCGCAGCCTACGAGCAGTACTTC.

This chain joins TRBV27 and TRBJ1-5; tentatively, D is TRBD1 (5 bases). The CDR3 is 16 residues long. Trimming took off 2 bases at V and 2 bases at J, with 13 bases between the two ends. Germline CDR1 is MNHEY and CDR2 is SMNVEV (reference sequence). Here the CDR3 reads CASSLGSGLGNQPQHF. The CDR3 DNA sequence: TGTGCCAGCAGTTTAGGGTCAGGGTTGGGCAATCAGCCCCAGCATTTT.

Its frequency marks this clone as medium-sized. The V call is TRBV27, the J call TRBJ1-4, with D unclear. CDR3 size: 14 residues. The germline V and J ends were trimmed by 6 bases and 1 base, with 9 bases remaining between them. Germline CDR1 is MNHEY and CDR2 is SMNVEV (reference sequence). The CDR3 coding sequence is TGTGCCAGCAGCCGGAGTGGAACTAATGAAAAACTGTTTTTT. It translates to CASSRSGTNEKLFF.

The rearrangement links TRBV11-2 to TRBJ2-2; D gene unclear. Germline CDR1 and CDR2: SGHAT and FQNNGV. V lost 8 bases, J lost 6 bases, and 10 bases lay in between. The CDR3 totals 12 residues. The CDR3 nucleotides read TGTGCCAGCGCCCGGGTAGCCGGGGAGCTGTTTTTT. Translating gives CASARVAGELFF.

The chain has TRBV11-3 and TRBJ2-1, with a tentative D call TRBD2 (6 bases). This CDR3 spans 15 amino acids. Trimming cost V 0 bases and J 3 bases, with 9 bases left between them. Germline V gives CDR1 SGHNT, CDR2 YENEEA. The CDR3 bases are TGTGCCAGCAGCTTAGACCCCGGGAGCTACAATGAGCAGTTCTTC. Translating it yields CASSLDPGSYNEQFF.

This chain links TRBV4-2 with TRBJ2-1, with 12 bases aligning to TRBD2. The length of the CDR3 is 16 residues. From germline, CDR1 is LGHNA and CDR2 YNFKEQ. V gave up 6 bases and J gave up 8 bases; unmatched junction bases: 11. The CDR3 here is CASSPTSGSGGDEQFF. As DNA, the CDR3 is TGTGCCAGCAGTCCGACTAGCGGGAGTGGGGGGGATGAGCAGTTCTTC.

The chain links TRBV6-5 to TRBJ1-1, with D unresolved. This CDR3 has 14 residues. V was pared by 2 bases and J by 2 bases, with 9 bases between. CDR1 is MNHEY, CDR2 SVGAGI, per germline. The CDR3 reads CASSYRGGNTEAFF. In DNA, the CDR3 is TGTGCCAGCAGTTACAGAGGCGGCAACACTGAAGCTTTCTTT.